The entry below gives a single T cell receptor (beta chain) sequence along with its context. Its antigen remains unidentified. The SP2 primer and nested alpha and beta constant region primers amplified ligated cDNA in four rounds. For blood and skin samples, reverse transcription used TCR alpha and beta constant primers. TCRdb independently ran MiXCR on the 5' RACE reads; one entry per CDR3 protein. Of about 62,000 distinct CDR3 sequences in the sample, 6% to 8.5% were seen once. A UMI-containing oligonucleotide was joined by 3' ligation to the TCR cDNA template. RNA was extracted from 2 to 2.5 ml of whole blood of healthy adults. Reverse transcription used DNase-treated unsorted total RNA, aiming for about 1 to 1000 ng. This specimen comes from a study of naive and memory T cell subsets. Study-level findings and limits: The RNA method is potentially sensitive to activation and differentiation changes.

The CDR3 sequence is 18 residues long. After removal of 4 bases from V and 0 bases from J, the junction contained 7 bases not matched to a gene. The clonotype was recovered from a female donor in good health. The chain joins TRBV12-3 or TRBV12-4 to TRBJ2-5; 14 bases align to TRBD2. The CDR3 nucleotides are TGTGCCAGCAGTTCGGGGACTAGCGGGGGCCCGTACCAAGAGACCCAGTACTTC. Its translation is CASSSGTSGGPYQETQYF.